The present TCR beta chain was sequenced within a study of blood T cell repertoires in COVID-19. Trimming removed 11 bases at V and 6 bases at J, with 20 bases between. Looked up from germline, CDR1 is ENHRY and CDR2 is SYGVKD. This CDR3 comprises 14 residues. The assay was immunoSEQ multiplex PCR, and TCRdb's table has in-frame clones only and misses some. This table has hundreds of thousands of clones, about 88% appearing once. This sequence was found in a woman aged 55-70 years with COVID-19, enrolled during active disease. The sample was peripheral blood. The V gene is TRBV10-3, the J gene TRBJ1-5; D is perhaps TRBD1 (6 bases). The CDR3, as DNA: TGTGCCTCTACAGGGAATGACTTTGGTCAGCCCCAGCATTTT. This codes for CASTGNDFGQPQHF.